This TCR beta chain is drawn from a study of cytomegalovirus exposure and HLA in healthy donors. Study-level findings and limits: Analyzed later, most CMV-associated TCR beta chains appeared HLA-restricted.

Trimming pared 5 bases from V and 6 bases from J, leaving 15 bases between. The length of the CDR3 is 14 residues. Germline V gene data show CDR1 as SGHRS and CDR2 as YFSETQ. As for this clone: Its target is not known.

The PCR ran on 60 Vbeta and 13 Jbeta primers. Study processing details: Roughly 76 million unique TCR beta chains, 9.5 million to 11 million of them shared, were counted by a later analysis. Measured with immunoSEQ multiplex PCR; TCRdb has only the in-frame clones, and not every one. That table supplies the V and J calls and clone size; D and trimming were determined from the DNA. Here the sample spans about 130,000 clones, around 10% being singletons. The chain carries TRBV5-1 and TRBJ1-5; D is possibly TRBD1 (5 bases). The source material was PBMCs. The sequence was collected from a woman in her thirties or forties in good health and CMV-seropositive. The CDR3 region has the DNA TGCGCCAGCAGTCCGGGGGAGGGTGGTCAGCCCCAGCATTTT. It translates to CASSPGEGGQPQHF. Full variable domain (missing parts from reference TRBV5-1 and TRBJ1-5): KAGVTQTPRYLIKTRGQQVTLSCSPISGHRSVSWYQQTPGQGLQFLFEYFSETQRNKGNFPGRFSGRQFSNSRSEMNVSTLELGDSALYLCASSPGEGGQPQHFGDGTRLSIL.